Listed below are T cell receptor beta chains from one sample, sequenced in a study of shared clonotypes between healthy human individuals. This table comes from immunoSEQ multiplex PCR, and its TCRdb copy is limited to in-frame clones, with some not included. Of over 850,000 clones in the sample, 75% to 85% were seen once. Sequenced: memory CD4+ T cells from PBMCs. The source of these receptors is a man younger than 35 in good health. Some clones in this sample may be carry-over from other donors' samples. CDR3s include the opening cysteine and the closing phenylalanine or tryptophan. D genes are given only for firm matches. Clone size, where shown, is once, few, many, or a class for clones that have expanded.

TRBV5-1	TRBD2	NA	TRBJ2-7	CASSLSPQREWIYEQYF	TGCGCCAGCAGCTTGTCACCCCAGCGGGAGTGGATCTACGAGCAGTACTTC
TRBV11-2	NA	NA	TRBJ2-1	CASSLVPGSYNEQFF	TGTGCCAGCAGCTTAGTTCCGGGGTCCTACAATGAGCAGTTCTTC
TRBV7-9	NA	few	TRBJ1-1	CASSPQGRLDTEAFF	TGTGCCAGCAGCCCCCAGGGTAGGCTAGACACTGAAGCTTTCTTT
TRBV6-5	NA	few	TRBJ2-3	CASSYQMFSSTDTQYF	TGTGCCAGCAGTTATCAGATGTTCTCTAGCACAGATACGCAGTATTTT
TRBV5-4	NA	few	TRBJ1-4	CASSAGAISEKLFF	TGTGCCAGCAGCGCGGGGGCTATATCTGAAAAACTGTTTTTT
TRBV5-4	NA	NA	TRBJ1-2	CASSLDQGQSGYTF	TGTGCCAGCAGCTTGGACCAGGGGCAGAGTGGCTACACCTTC
TRBV11-2	NA	NA	TRBJ1-2	CASSQRAGPYGYTF	TGTGCCAGCAGTCAGAGGGCAGGGCCCTATGGCTACACCTTC
TRBV18	NA	NA	TRBJ2-7	CASSRNSDSYEQYF	TGTGCCAGCTCCCGCAACAGCGACTCCTACGAGCAGTACTTC
TRBV6-6	NA	NA	TRBJ2-7	CASSKTPTYEQYF	TGTGCCAGCAGTAAAACACCTACCTACGAGCAGTACTTC
TRBV6-1	NA	NA	TRBJ1-6	CASSDSYNSPLHF	TGTGCCAGCAGTGACTCCTATAATTCACCCCTCCACTTT
TRBV20-1	NA	once	TRBJ2-5	CSAGRGETQYF	TGCAGTGCTGGACGCGGGGAAACCCAGTACTTC
TRBV2	NA	once	TRBJ1-6	CASSDGGRDNSPLHF	TGTGCCAGCAGTGATGGTGGCAGAGATAATTCACCCCTCCACTTT
TRBV20-1	NA	NA	TRBJ2-4	CSATAKNIQYF	TGCAGTGCTACGGCCAAAAACATTCAGTACTTC
TRBV7-3	NA	NA	TRBJ2-2	CASSLLGRTTGELFF	TGTGCCAGCAGCTTATTGGGACGAACCACCGGGGAGCTGTTTTTT
TRBV30	NA	NA	TRBJ1-1	CAWSVGHTEAFF	TGTGCCTGGAGTGTGGGACACACTGAAGCTTTCTTT
TRBV5-5	NA	NA	TRBJ1-4	CASRSGTDEKLFF	TGTGCCAGCAGATCCGGGACCGATGAAAAACTGTTTTTT
TRBV2	TRBD2	NA	TRBJ2-7	CASTRTSGGLSEQYF	TGTGCCAGCACCCGGACTAGCGGGGGCCTAAGCGAGCAGTACTTC
TRBV6-5	TRBD2	NA	TRBJ2-3	CASSLRTSGTDTQYF	TGTGCCAGCAGTTTGCGGACTAGCGGCACAGATACGCAGTATTTT
TRBV10-1	TRBD1	NA	TRBJ2-7	CASSDHTGTGVYEQYF	TGCGCCAGCAGTGACCACACCGGGACAGGGGTCTACGAGCAGTACTTC
TRBV1	NA	NA	TRBJ2-1	CTSSLRLIAGGPYNEQFF	TGCACCAGCAGCCTCCGCCTCATAGCGGGAGGGCCGTACAATGAGCAGTTCTTC
TRBV5-1	NA	NA	TRBJ2-5	CASSLALAGQETQYF	TGCGCCAGCAGCTTGGCCTTGGCGGGGCAAGAGACCCAGTACTTC
TRBV5-5	NA	NA	TRBJ1-3	CASSLDRYWTTIYF	TGTGCCAGCAGCTTGGACAGGTATTGGACCACCATATATTTT
TRBV5-1	NA	NA	TRBJ2-7	CASSLTTGAYEQYF	TGCGCCAGCAGCTTGACGACTGGCGCCTACGAGCAGTACTTC
TRBV4-2	NA	NA	TRBJ2-1	CASSQTQTSYNEQFF	TGTGCCAGCAGCCAAACTCAGACTAGTTACAATGAGCAGTTCTTC
TRBV4-3	TRBD2	NA	TRBJ2-7	CASSSLAGASYEQYF	TGCGCCAGCAGCTCTTTAGCGGGAGCGTCCTACGAGCAGTACTTC
TRBV19	NA	NA	TRBJ1-2	CASRSNYGYTF	TGTGCCAGTAGGTCTAACTATGGCTACACCTTC
TRBV15	NA	NA	TRBJ1-5	CATSGPHRPQHF	TGTGCCACCAGCGGGCCCCACAGGCCCCAGCATTTT
TRBV29-1	TRBD2	NA	TRBJ2-7	CSGGGGPYEQYF	TGCAGCGGGGGGGGTGGCCCCTACGAGCAGTACTTC
TRBV5-1	NA	NA	TRBJ2-1	CASSLGGPGNEQFF	TGCGCCAGCAGCCTTGGGGGTCCCGGGAATGAGCAGTTCTTC
TRBV28	NA	NA	TRBJ2-3	CASIPSPRRDTQYF	TGTGCCAGCATTCCATCTCCCAGACGAGATACGCAGTATTTT
TRBV5-4	TRBD2	NA	TRBJ2-3	CASSVASGRFTDTQYF	TGTGCCAGCAGCGTCGCTAGCGGGAGATTCACAGATACGCAGTATTTT
TRBV15	TRBD1	NA	TRBJ1-5	CATSRGIWDRHSNQPQHF	TGTGCCACCAGCAGAGGGATTTGGGACAGACATAGCAATCAGCCCCAGCATTTT
TRBV19	NA	NA	TRBJ2-4	CASTQGMDKNIQYF	TGTGCCAGTACACAGGGAATGGACAAAAACATTCAGTACTTC
TRBV6-1	TRBD1	NA	TRBJ1-3	CASSDGTGRPSGNTIYF	TGTGCCAGCAGTGACGGGACAGGCCGCCCCTCTGGAAACACCATATATTTT
TRBV9	TRBD1	NA	TRBJ2-5	CASSVGTGGWEETQYF	TGTGCCAGCAGCGTAGGGACAGGGGGCTGGGAAGAGACCCAGTACTTC
TRBV23-1	NA	NA	TRBJ2-7	CASSQSAGYF	TGCGCCAGCAGTCAATCCGCCGGGTACTTC
TRBV25-1	NA	NA	TRBJ2-5	CASSAGRTQYF	TGTGCCAGCAGTGCGGGAAGGACCCAGTACTTC
TRBV28	NA	few	TRBJ2-7	CASSLDPVFPYEQYF	TGTGCCAGCAGTCTGGATCCCGTATTTCCCTACGAGCAGTACTTC
TRBV5-6	TRBD1	NA	TRBJ2-5	CASSLPTGVETQYF	TGTGCCAGCAGCTTGCCTACAGGGGTAGAGACCCAGTACTTC
TRBV4-1	TRBD1	NA	TRBJ1-4	CASSHPAGQGERIRVELFF	TGCGCCAGCAGCCACCCGGCGGGACAGGGGGAAAGGATAAGGGTAGAACTGTTTTTT
TRBV6-1	NA	few	TRBJ1-6	CASSEWEPLHF	TGTGCCAGCAGTGAATGGGAGCCCCTCCACTTT
TRBV6-1	NA	NA	TRBJ1-1	CASSEFLASTEAFF	TGTGCCAGCAGTGAATTTCTCGCCAGCACTGAAGCTTTCTTT
TRBV27	NA	NA	TRBJ2-1	CASKSRDNEQFF	TGTGCCAGCAAATCCCGGGACAATGAGCAGTTCTTC
TRBV4-3	TRBD1	NA	TRBJ1-1	CASSQGVRGHTEAFF	TGCGCCAGCAGCCAAGGGGTCAGGGGGCACACTGAAGCTTTCTTT
TRBV7-2	NA	few	TRBJ2-7	CASSLIGATEQYF	TGTGCCAGCAGCTTAATTGGGGCGACAGAGCAGTACTTC
TRBV5-1	NA	NA	TRBJ2-1	CASSLAATYNEQFF	TGCGCCAGCAGCTTGGCAGCTACCTACAATGAGCAGTTCTTC
TRBV28	NA	NA	TRBJ2-1	CASSLWSEQFF	TGTGCCAGCAGTTTATGGTCTGAGCAGTTCTTC
TRBV18	NA	NA	TRBJ1-2	CASSPDGGGYTF	TGTGCCAGCTCACCAGACGGGGGGGGCTACACCTTC
TRBV19	NA	NA	TRBJ2-1	CASSIDGYNEQFF	TGTGCCAGTAGTATAGACGGATACAATGAGCAGTTCTTC
TRBV29-1	TRBD1	NA	TRBJ2-7	CSVEGTGGGVEQYF	TGCAGCGTTGAGGGGACAGGGGGTGGTGTCGAGCAGTACTTC
TRBV30	NA	NA	TRBJ2-4	CAWSSPGGTKNIQYF	TGTGCCTGGAGTTCCCCAGGGGGGACCAAAAACATTCAGTACTTC
TRBV6-5	TRBD1	few	TRBJ1-1	CASRQKGQWNTEAFF	TGTGCCAGCAGACAGAAGGGACAGTGGAACACTGAAGCTTTCTTT
TRBV29-1	NA	NA	TRBJ1-2	CSVEGRGLGYGYTF	TGCAGCGTTGAAGGGCGGGGGCTCGGCTATGGCTACACCTTC
TRBV4-3	NA	NA	TRBJ1-2	CASSQDQRTTYYGYTF	TGCGCCAGCAGCCAAGATCAACGGACCACTTACTATGGCTACACCTTC
TRBV18	NA	NA	TRBJ1-1	CASSPLSTKNTEAFF	TGTGCCAGCTCACCACTTTCCACCAAGAACACTGAAGCTTTCTTT
TRBV30	TRBD1	NA	TRBJ2-7	CASTKGQVNSEQYF	TGTGCCTCAACAAAGGGACAGGTCAACTCCGAGCAGTACTTC